Listed below are T cell receptor beta chains from one sample, sequenced in a study of blood T cell repertoires in COVID-19. TCRdb's copy holds only in-frame clones and misses some; the assay was immunoSEQ multiplex PCR. The data contain about 69,000 clones, roughly 89% of them singletons. The specimen sequenced was peripheral blood. The receptors were gathered from a man aged 45-65 years with acute or convalescent COVID-19. Both conserved end residues are part of each CDR3. The order of the fields is clone size, V gene, J gene, D gene, CDR3 DNA, CDR3 protein. The D gene is left open where the match is weak. Part of the rows lack a size; the others show once, few, many or a class for expanded clones.

>few|TRBV5-8|TRBJ2-6|TRBD2
TGTGCCAGCACCCTTCGGGGGGTCGGGGCCAACGTCCTGACTTTC
CASTLRGVGANVLTF
>once|TRBV7-9|TRBJ2-7|NA
TGTGCCAGCAGCCGGGGAGGGGGCTACGAGCAGTACTTC
CASSRGGGYEQYF
>NA|TRBV9|TRBJ1-1|TRBD1
TGTGCCAGCGCCCAGGGGGTTTGGGGCACTGAAGCTTTCTTT
CASAQGVWGTEAFF
>NA|TRBV15|TRBJ2-3|TRBD2
TGTGCCACCAGCCCCCCCGGAAGCGGGGTCAAGTATTTT
CATSPPGSGVKYF
>once|TRBV6-5|TRBJ1-4|NA
TGTGCCAGCAGTTTTATTGGCCAGGGCGCTAATGAAAAACTGTTTTTT
CASSFIGQGANEKLFF
>NA|TRBV29-1|TRBJ2-1|TRBD2
TGCAGCGATACTAGCGGAACCTACAATGAGCAGTTCTTC
CSDTSGTYNEQFF
>NA|TRBV6-2/TRBV6-3|TRBJ1-1|TRBD1
TGTGCCAGCAGTGATCGGACAGGGGGCCTTGGCACTGAAGCTTTCTTT
CASSDRTGGLGTEAFF
>few|TRBV6-2/TRBV6-3|TRBJ1-1|NA
TGTGCCAGCAGTTACTCGAAATTACGGGACACGTTGATGAACACTGAAGCTTTCTTT
CASSYSKLRDTLMNTEAFF
>NA|TRBV24-1|TRBJ1-5|TRBD1
TGTGCCACCAGTGAGAAGGGGACAGGGACACAGCCCCAGCATTTT
CATSEKGTGTQPQHF
>NA|TRBV7-2|TRBJ2-1|TRBD1
TGTGCCAGCAGCACGGACAGGGGGTCCTACAATGAGCAGTTCTTC
CASSTDRGSYNEQFF
>NA|TRBV9|TRBJ2-3|NA
TGTGCCAGCAGCGTAGTCCAGACTTTAGATACGCAGTATTTT
CASSVVQTLDTQYF
>NA|TRBV5-1|TRBJ2-1|TRBD2
TGCGCCAGCAAGTCCTTAGCGGGAGGTGAGCAGTTCTTC
CASKSLAGGEQFF
>once|TRBV3-1/TRBV3-2|TRBJ2-7|TRBD1
TGTGCCAGCAGCCCCTCGGGACAGGGGGCTTACGAGCAGTACTTC
CASSPSGQGAYEQYF
>NA|TRBV5-5|TRBJ2-5|TRBD2
TGTGCCAGCGAGCCTAGCGGGATGGTTTCAGAGACCCAGTACTTC
CASEPSGMVSETQYF
>once|TRBV7-8|TRBJ1-2|NA
TGTGCCAGCAGCCAAAGGGACTCCAAAACTCACTATGGCTACACCTTC
CASSQRDSKTHYGYTF
>NA|TRBV11-3|TRBJ2-5|TRBD1
TGTGCCAGCAGCTTAGGAACAGGGGTAGAAGAGACCCAGTACTTC
CASSLGTGVEETQYF
>NA|TRBV7-7|TRBJ1-1|NA
TGTGCCAGCAGCTTAAACAGGGACACTGAAGCTTTCTTT
CASSLNRDTEAFF
>NA|TRBV6-1|TRBJ1-5|NA
TGTGCCAGCAGTGATAGGTCCTCCGGGGATCAGCCCCAGCATTTT
CASSDRSSGDQPQHF
>NA|TRBV3-1/TRBV3-2|TRBJ2-7|TRBD2
TGTGCCAGCAGCCAAGAGTTGCGGGGGGAGCAGTACTTC
CASSQELRGEQYF
>NA|TRBV7-8|TRBJ2-4|TRBD1
TGTGCCAGCAGCTCCGGACAGGAGCTAGCCAAAAACATTCAGTACTTC
CASSSGQELAKNIQYF
>NA|TRBV2|TRBJ1-6|NA
TGTGCCAGCAGGGACCCGGGACAAATTAATTCACCCCTCCACTTT
CASRDPGQINSPLHF
>NA|TRBV14|TRBJ1-3|NA
TGTGCCAGCAGCCAAGACATCTCTGGAAACACCATATATTTT
CASSQDISGNTIYF
>few|TRBV10-1|TRBJ1-4|NA
TGCGCCAGCAGTGAGTCAAGCGGGGGCGGGCATGAAAAACTGTTTTTT
CASSESSGGGHEKLFF
>NA|TRBV9|TRBJ2-1|NA
TGTGCCAGCAGCGCCACTAGCCTTCTTACAATGCCGCAGTTCTTC
CASSATSLLTMPQFF
>NA|TRBV24-1|TRBJ2-5|NA
TGTGCCACCAGTGCCTCGGGGGTGGGAGAGACCCAGTACTTC
CATSASGVGETQYF
>NA|TRBV6-1|TRBJ2-1|TRBD2
TGTGCCAGCAGTGAAGGGACTAGCGGGAGGAATGAGCAGTTCTTC
CASSEGTSGRNEQFF
>once|TRBV2|TRBJ2-7|NA
TGTGCCAGCAGTGAGGGGGGGGCGCAGGACGAGCAGTACTTC
CASSEGGAQDEQYF
>NA|TRBV5-1|TRBJ1-1|TRBD1
TGCGCCAGCAGAACAGGGGGTGGTGGCACTGAAGCTTTCTTT
CASRTGGGGTEAFF
>NA|TRBV2|TRBJ2-5|TRBD2
TGTGCCAGCAGTGAAAGGCGGGAGGGCCGAAAGACCCAGTACTTC
CASSERREGRKTQYF
>NA|TRBV3-1/TRBV3-2|TRBJ2-7|TRBD1
TGTGCCAGCAGCCCCCGACAGGGTACGTACGAGCAGTACTTC
CASSPRQGTYEQYF
>once|TRBV24-1|TRBJ2-1|NA
TGTGCCACCAGTGATAAGGTAGTAGGGGATGAGCAGTTCTTC
CATSDKVVGDEQFF
>few|TRBV27|TRBJ1-1|NA
TGTGCCAGCAGTAGGTATGCGGACACGAACACTGAAGCTTTCTTT
CASSRYADTNTEAFF
>NA|TRBV24-1|TRBJ1-4|TRBD1
TGTGCCACCAGTGAAGACAGGGGACATTCATTGGGTGAAAAACTGTTTTTT
CATSEDRGHSLGEKLFF
>NA|TRBV19|TRBJ2-7|NA
TGTGCCAGTAGTCTCGTCCGGGACAAGGCCTACGAGCAGTACTTC
CASSLVRDKAYEQYF
>few|TRBV11-2|TRBJ1-5|TRBD1
TGTGCCAGCAGCCCGGGGACAGAAATTTACAATCAGCCCCAGCATTTT
CASSPGTEIYNQPQHF
>NA|TRBV28|TRBJ1-1|NA
TGTGCCAGCAGTTCAGGCTCCAGGGGTAACACTGAAGCTTTCTTT
CASSSGSRGNTEAFF
>NA|TRBV11-2|TRBJ2-3|TRBD2
TGTGCCAGCAGCGCTACTAGCGGGAGCAGTACGCAGTATTTT
CASSATSGSSTQYF
>NA|TRBV6-2/TRBV6-3|TRBJ2-1|TRBD1
TGTGCCAGCAGTACACGGACAGGGGCCTACAATGAGCAGTTCTTC
CASSTRTGAYNEQFF
>NA|TRBV15|TRBJ2-7|NA
TGTGCCACCAGCAGAGGAAGCAGGGTTTCATCCGAGCAGTACTTC
CATSRGSRVSSEQYF
>NA|TRBV19|TRBJ1-1|NA
TGTGCCAGTAGCAATACAGGAGCCATGAACACTGAAGCTTTCTTT
CASSNTGAMNTEAFF
>NA|TRBV5-1|TRBJ2-3|NA
TGCGCCAGCAGCGAGGGTACTAGACCGCCAGATACGCAGTATTTT
CASSEGTRPPDTQYF
>NA|TRBV27|TRBJ2-3|NA
TGTGCCAGCGATAGTAGATCGACAGGATCCAGTACGCAGTATTTT
CASDSRSTGSSTQYF
>NA|TRBV30|TRBJ2-4|TRBD2
TGTGCCTGGACCTTAGCGGGAGGGCTAGCCAAAAACATTCAGTACTTC
CAWTLAGGLAKNIQYF
>NA|TRBV10-3|TRBJ1-1|NA
TGTGCCATCAGCCTGGACGGAGGGAACACTGAAGCTTTCTTT
CAISLDGGNTEAFF
>NA|TRBV27|TRBJ2-7|NA
TGTGCCAGCAGTTTGGGGCCCCTTTACGAGCAGTACTTC
CASSLGPLYEQYF
>NA|TRBV5-1|TRBJ1-1|NA
TGCGCCAGCAGCCCCTCGGGGGGGACTGAAGCTTTCTTT
CASSPSGGTEAFF
>NA|TRBV7-7|TRBJ2-3|TRBD1
TGTGCCAGCAGCTTCGACAGGGGGGCAGATACGCAGTATTTT
CASSFDRGADTQYF
>NA|TRBV7-6|TRBJ2-5|NA
TGTGCCAGCAGCTTAGCTGGACAGCCGAAGAGGGAGACCCAGTACTTC
CASSLAGQPKRETQYF
>NA|TRBV6-6|TRBJ2-1|NA
TGTGCCAGCAGCAAGCCGAGCTCCTACAATGAGCAGTTCTTC
CASSKPSSYNEQFF
>few|TRBV7-2|TRBJ1-3|NA
TGTGCCAGCAGCTTCCGCCAGGGGCGGTTAGGAAACACCATATATTTT
CASSFRQGRLGNTIYF
>NA|TRBV4-3|TRBJ2-3|NA
TGCGCCAGCAGCCAGCAGGGCACAGATACGCAGTATTTT
CASSQQGTDTQYF
>NA|TRBV5-1|TRBJ1-1|TRBD1
TGCGCCAGCAGCTTGAGAGGACAGGGGTATATAAACACTGAAGCTTTCTTT
CASSLRGQGYINTEAFF
>NA|TRBV27|TRBJ2-1|NA
TGTGCCAGCAGTTTACGCCAGGGTTCGAACAATGAGCAGTTCTTC
CASSLRQGSNNEQFF
>NA|TRBV3-1/TRBV3-2|TRBJ2-7|NA
TGTGCCAGCAGTCCGAACGGGGCCTACGAGCAGTACTTC
CASSPNGAYEQYF
>NA|TRBV6-2/TRBV6-3|TRBJ2-7|TRBD2
TGTGCCAGCAGTTACTCCAGCGGGAGGGCCTACGAGCAGTACTTC
CASSYSSGRAYEQYF
>once|TRBV29-1|TRBJ2-3|NA
TGCAGCGGCGGCGGACAGCAAGTTACGCAGTATTTT
CSGGGQQVTQYF
>NA|TRBV9|TRBJ2-5|TRBD1
TGTGCCAGCAGCTCCTCAGGGGGCGTATTGGAGACCCAGTACTTC
CASSSSGGVLETQYF
>NA|TRBV9|TRBJ1-3|NA
TGTGCCAGCAGCGTAGATCCAGGATCCTCTGGAAACACCATATATTTT
CASSVDPGSSGNTIYF